One sample yielded the 13 T cell receptor beta chains listed below, sequenced in a study of blood T cell repertoires in COVID-19. The protocol was immunoSEQ multiplex PCR, while the TCRdb copy is restricted to in-frame clones and leaves out a portion. The top ten clones hold more than 1% of a sample with about 380,000 clones, about 80% of them seen once. The sample comprised peripheral blood. Receptor source: a human donor with acute or convalescent COVID-19. The donor label of this sample is uncertain.

This clone occurred once. V and J are TRBV7-8 and TRBJ1-1, with TRBD1 as a possible D gene (5 bases). Germline values: CDR1 SGHVS, CDR2 FQNEAQ. The V end lost 5 bases, the J end lost 0 bases, and 10 bases lay between the germline ends. The CDR3 totals 14 residues. CDR3 sequence reads: CASSPQGMNTEAFF. The DNA for the CDR3 is TGTGCCAGCAGCCCCCAGGGAATGAACACTGAAGCTTTCTTT.

The chain has TRBV9 and TRBJ1-2; no firm D call. V lost 4 bases and J 4 bases, leaving 17 bases between the germline ends. The CDR3 totals 15 residues. The germline CDR1 and CDR2 sequences are SGDLS and YYNGEE. For the CDR3, the DNA is TGTGCCAGCAGCCCATCCATAGGAGGGATCTATGGCTACACCTTC. Translated: CASSPSIGGIYGYTF.

The chain joins TRBV12-3 or TRBV12-4 to TRBJ1-2; perhaps TRBD1 as D (6 bases). The CDR3 is 13 amino acids. The V and J ends lost 6 bases and 0 bases respectively, with 8 bases between them. CDR3 DNA sequence: TGTGCCAGCAGACCAGGGGCTAACTATGGCTACACCTTC. Encoded protein: CASRPGANYGYTF.

The chain couples TRBV6-5 to TRBJ2-7; 8 nucleotides match TRBD1. The CDR3 covers 15 residues. Germline V gene data show CDR1 as MNHEY and CDR2 as SVGAGI. After removal of 2 bases from V and 1 base from J, the junction contained 4 bases not matched to a gene. The CDR3 protein is CASSYRWTGSYEQYF. The CDR3 DNA follows: TGTGCCAGCAGTTACCGCTGGACAGGGTCCTACGAGCAGTACTTC.

In nucleotides, the CDR3 is TGTGCCAGCAGCCCGCCCGCGGTTCCCGAACTTTATGGCTACACCTTC. Protein product: CASSPPAVPELYGYTF. This rearrangement joins TRBV7-9 to TRBJ1-2; no definite D call. CDR3 length: 16 amino acids. The germline gives CDR1 SEHNR, CDR2 FQNEAQ (reference sequence). The V and J ends lost 5 bases and 5 bases respectively, with 21 bases between them.

The CDR3 protein is CASSRPGLQETQYF. The CDR3 coding sequence is TGTGCCAGCAGCCGACCGGGGTTACAAGAGACCCAGTACTTC. V and J are TRBV7-9 and TRBJ2-5; tentative D call: TRBD2 (5 bases). V was cut by 5 bases and J by 2 bases, with 12 bases left in between. Germline lookup yields CDR1 SEHNR and CDR2 FQNEAQ (reference sequence). The CDR3 loop spans 14 amino acids.

The chain joins TRBV4-1 to TRBJ2-3; D unclear. Germline V gives CDR1 MGHRA, CDR2 YSYEKL. CDR3 length equals 15 residues. V was pared by 1 base and J by 3 bases, with 11 bases between. The CDR3 DNA reads TGCGCCAGCAGCCAAGTTCCTTTCCTAACAGATACGCAGTATTTT. Translated: CASSQVPFLTDTQYF.

The chain has TRBV7-6 and TRBJ2-1, with D possibly TRBD1 on 6 matching bases. The CDR3 runs 13 residues. V lost 5 bases to trimming and J lost 4 bases, with 9 bases between them. The germline CDR1 and CDR2 sequences are SGHVS and FNYEAQ. CDR3 residues: CASSPDSYNEQFF. The CDR3 nucleotides are TGTGCCAGCAGCCCGGACAGTTACAATGAGCAGTTCTTC.

The chain recombines TRBV3-1 (or the pseudogene TRBV3-2) with TRBJ2-1; TRBD2 is a possible D gene (7 bases). Germline V gene sequence: CDR1 LGHDT, CDR2 YNNKEL (reference sequence). The CDR3 is 15 amino acids. V lost 2 bases, J lost 8 bases, and 16 bases lay in between. For the CDR3, the DNA is TGTGCCAGCAGCCAAACCGGGGGGCAGTACGATGAGCAGTTCTTC. Translated, it gives CASSQTGGQYDEQFF.

The V call is TRBV5-1, the J call TRBJ1-1; D perhaps matches TRBD1 (5 bases). CDR3 size: 14 residues. Trimming pared 2 bases from V and 7 bases from J, leaving 15 bases between. Germline V gene data show CDR1 as SGHRS and CDR2 as YFSETQ. CDR3 residues: CASSFGGAGLEAFF. CDR3 sequence (DNA): TGCGCCAGCAGCTTTGGTGGGGCGGGGCTTGAAGCTTTCTTT. Filled out from reference TRBV5-1 and TRBJ1-1, the complete variable domain reads KAGVTQTPRYLIKTRGQQVTLSCSPISGHRSVSWYQQTPGQGLQFLFEYFSETQRNKGNFPGRFSGRQFSNSRSEMNVSTLELGDSALYLCASSFGGAGLEAFFGQGTRLTVV.

This sequence joins TRBV30 and TRBJ1-5, with a weak D call TRBD1 (5 bases). The CDR3 has 13 residues. The germline CDR1 and CDR2 sequences are GTSNPN and SVGIG (reference sequence). Trimming removed 3 bases at V and 3 bases at J, with 9 bases between. The CDR3 loop is CAWSDSLNQPQHF. CDR3 in DNA: TGTGCCTGGAGCGACAGCCTCAATCAGCCCCAGCATTTT. Full variable domain (rest looked up from reference TRBV30 and TRBJ1-5): SQTIHQWPATLVQPVGSPLSLECTVEGTSNPNLYWYRQAAGRGLQLLFYSVGIGQISSEVPQNLSASRPQDRQFILSSKKLLLSDSGFYLCAWSDSLNQPQHFGDGTRLSIL.

V gene TRBV28 combines with J gene TRBJ2-1, with D maybe TRBD1 (6 bases). V was pared by 6 bases and J by 10 bases, with 22 bases between. This CDR3 spans 15 amino acids. Germline CDR1 reads MDHEN; CDR2 reads SYDVKM. The DNA for the CDR3 is TGTGCCAGCAGCCCCCTCGGGGTGGTCCAGGGGGAGCAGTTCTTC. Residues: CASSPLGVVQGEQFF.

This clone was seen only once. The rearrangement links TRBV25-1 to TRBJ2-1, with D possibly matching TRBD1 (6 bases). Germline V lookup: CDR1 MGHDK, CDR2 SYGVNS. The CDR3 spans 14 residues. The V and J ends lost 4 bases and 4 bases respectively, with 11 bases between them. CDR3 in amino acids: CASSAYRDYNEQFF. The CDR3 DNA follows: TGTGCCAGCAGTGCTTACAGGGATTACAATGAGCAGTTCTTC.